This T cell receptor (beta chain) originates from a study of T cell repertoires in cytomegalovirus infection. As for the study in general: Well-studied HLA-B-restricted epitopes and recently identified HLA-C-restricted epitopes of CMV were both used in the study.

TCRdb re-analysed the reads in MiXCR, keeping a single row per CDR3 protein. This sample has fewer than 850,000 distinct CDR3 sequences; 25% to 30% occur once, and the top ten carry around 13%. Details on this clonotype: The antigen remains unidentified.

Germline loops: CDR1 SEHNR, CDR2 FQNEAQ (reference sequence). V dropped 3 bases and J dropped 6; count of bases not matched to a gene: 3. The CDR3 runs to 14 residues. The clonotype comes from a human donor in good health (CMV status not recorded). Some clones in this sample may be carry-over from other donors' samples. The chain links TRBV7-9 to TRBJ2-2, with 8 positions matching TRBD2. This specimen consisted of cultured CD8+ T cells from PBMCs, obtained from culture after CMV antigen stimulation. CDR3 coding DNA: TGTGCCAGCAGCTTTAGCGGGGCCCCCGGGGAGCTGTTTTTT. It yields the protein CASSFSGAPGELFF.